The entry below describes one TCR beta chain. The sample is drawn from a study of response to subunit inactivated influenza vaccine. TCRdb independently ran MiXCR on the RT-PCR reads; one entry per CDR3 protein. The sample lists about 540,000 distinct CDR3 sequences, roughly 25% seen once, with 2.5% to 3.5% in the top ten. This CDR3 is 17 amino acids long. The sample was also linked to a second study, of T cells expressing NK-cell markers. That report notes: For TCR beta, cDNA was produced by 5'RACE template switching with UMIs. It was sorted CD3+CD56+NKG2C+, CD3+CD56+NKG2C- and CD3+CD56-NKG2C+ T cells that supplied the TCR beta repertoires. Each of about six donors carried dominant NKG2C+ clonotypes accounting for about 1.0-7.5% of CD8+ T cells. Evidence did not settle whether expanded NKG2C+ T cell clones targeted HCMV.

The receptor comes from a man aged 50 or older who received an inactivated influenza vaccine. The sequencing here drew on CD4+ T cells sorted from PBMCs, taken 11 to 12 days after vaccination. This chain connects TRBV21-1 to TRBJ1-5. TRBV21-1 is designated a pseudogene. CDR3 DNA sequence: TGTGCCAGCAGCAAAGAGATTCGAACAGAGAAATATCAGCCCCAGCATTTT. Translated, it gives CASSKEIRTEKYQPQHF.